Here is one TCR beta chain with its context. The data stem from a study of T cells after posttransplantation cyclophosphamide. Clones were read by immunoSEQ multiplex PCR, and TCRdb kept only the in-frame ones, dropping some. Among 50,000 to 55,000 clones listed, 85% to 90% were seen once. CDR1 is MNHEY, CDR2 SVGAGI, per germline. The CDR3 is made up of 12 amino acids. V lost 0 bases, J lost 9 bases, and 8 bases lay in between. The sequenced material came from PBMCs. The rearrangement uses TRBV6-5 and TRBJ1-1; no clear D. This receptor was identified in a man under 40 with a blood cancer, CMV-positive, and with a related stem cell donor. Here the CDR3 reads CASSYSKSKAFF. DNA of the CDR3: TGTGCCAGCAGTTACTCGAAAAGCAAAGCTTTCTTT.